These T cell receptor beta chains were read from a single sample in a study of control samples from healthy donors and cancer patients. The method was immunoSEQ multiplex PCR; TCRdb's version includes in-frame clones alone and lacks a portion of them. The sample consists of approximately 100,000 clones, 86% of them appearing once. Sequences were obtained from blood. The receptors derive from a man aged 25 to 40 in good health. Both conserved end residues are part of each CDR3. The order of the fields is clone size, V gene, J gene, D gene, CDR3 protein, CDR3 DNA. D genes are given only for firm matches. Not every row has a clone size; where given, it reads once, few, many or a size class.

clone_size: few; v_call: TRBV7-9; j_call: TRBJ2-6; d_call: .; cdr3_aa: CASSLANGGWDSGANVLTF; cdr3_nt: TGTGCCAGCAGCTTAGCGAATGGGGGCTGGGACTCTGGGGCCAACGTCCTGACTTTC
clone_size: .; v_call: TRBV6-5; j_call: TRBJ1-2; d_call: .; cdr3_aa: CASSYASGRANYGYTF; cdr3_nt: TGTGCCAGCAGTTACGCCTCCGGCCGGGCTAACTATGGCTACACCTTC
clone_size: .; v_call: TRBV11-2; j_call: TRBJ2-3; d_call: .; cdr3_aa: CASSPFPPPQYHTQYF; cdr3_nt: TGTGCCAGCAGCCCGTTCCCCCCCCCACAGTACCATACGCAGTATTTT
clone_size: .; v_call: TRBV6-5; j_call: TRBJ2-7; d_call: .; cdr3_aa: CASDVGLDYEQYF; cdr3_nt: TGTGCCAGCGATGTCGGGCTGGATTACGAGCAGTACTTC
clone_size: .; v_call: TRBV3-1/TRBV3-2; j_call: TRBJ1-1; d_call: .; cdr3_aa: CASSRRTTQAFF; cdr3_nt: TGTGCCAGCAGCCGTAGGACAACCCAAGCTTTCTTT
clone_size: .; v_call: TRBV15; j_call: TRBJ2-1; d_call: .; cdr3_aa: CATSRDLGDPSYNEQFF; cdr3_nt: TGTGCCACCAGCAGAGACTTAGGGGATCCCTCCTACAATGAGCAGTTCTTC
clone_size: .; v_call: TRBV5-1; j_call: TRBJ1-2; d_call: TRBD1; cdr3_aa: CASRPPSGTGNRYTF; cdr3_nt: TGCGCCAGCAGGCCCCCCTCCGGGACAGGGAACCGCTACACCTTC
clone_size: .; v_call: TRBV10-3; j_call: TRBJ1-5; d_call: TRBD1; cdr3_aa: CAISGDRGGQPQHF; cdr3_nt: TGTGCCATCAGTGGGGACAGGGGCGGACAGCCCCAGCATTTT
clone_size: .; v_call: TRBV7-2; j_call: TRBJ1-4; d_call: .; cdr3_aa: CASSFRGRGNEKLFF; cdr3_nt: TGTGCCAGCAGCTTCAGGGGAAGGGGGAATGAAAAACTGTTTTTT
clone_size: once; v_call: TRBV5-1; j_call: TRBJ2-1; d_call: TRBD2; cdr3_aa: CASSSLAGGYNEQFF; cdr3_nt: TGCGCCAGCAGTTCACTAGCGGGGGGGTACAATGAGCAGTTCTTC
clone_size: .; v_call: TRBV5-1; j_call: TRBJ2-1; d_call: .; cdr3_aa: CASSLGQGGSIYNEQFF; cdr3_nt: TGCGCCAGCAGCTTGGGCCAGGGGGGTAGTATCTACAATGAGCAGTTCTTC
clone_size: .; v_call: TRBV5-1; j_call: TRBJ1-1; d_call: .; cdr3_aa: CASSGLKTENTEAFF; cdr3_nt: TGCGCCAGCAGCGGATTAAAGACAGAGAACACTGAAGCTTTCTTT
clone_size: .; v_call: TRBV28; j_call: TRBJ1-2; d_call: .; cdr3_aa: CASSLGTAPYGYTF; cdr3_nt: TGTGCCAGCAGCCTTGGGACGGCCCCCTATGGCTACACCTTC
clone_size: .; v_call: TRBV24-1; j_call: TRBJ2-4; d_call: .; cdr3_aa: CATSDSDKLLAKNIQYF; cdr3_nt: TGTGCCACCAGTGACTCGGACAAGTTACTAGCCAAAAACATTCAGTACTTC